The next 17 T cell receptor beta chains were all read from a single sample in a study of blood T cell repertoires in COVID-19. The assay was immunoSEQ multiplex PCR, and TCRdb's table has in-frame clones only and misses some. Altogether about 230,000 clones are present, roughly four fifths being singletons, with the ten largest covering around 7%. Sequencing was performed on peripheral blood. All receptors derive from a woman aged 50 to 60 with acute or convalescent COVID-19.

The chain uses TRBV30 and TRBJ2-7, with a weak D call TRBD1 (6 bases). The CDR3 extends over 15 amino acids. Germline assignment: CDR1 GTSNPN and CDR2 SVGIG (reference sequence). Trimming took 4 bases from V and 4 from J, leaving 20 bases between them. The CDR3 is CAWTIGGHSSYEQYF. The CDR3 bases are TGTGCCTGGACCATAGGGGGACATAGTTCTTACGAGCAGTACTTC.

This chain connects TRBV19 to TRBJ2-1, with a possible D match to TRBD2 (5 bases). The CDR3 has 16 residues. Germline CDR1 reads LNHDA; CDR2 reads SQIVND (reference sequence). V was clipped by 5 bases and J by 4 bases, with 18 bases between them. CDR3 in amino acids: CASSLLGRRPYNEQFF. CDR3 in DNA: TGTGCCAGTAGTTTATTAGGCAGGAGGCCTTACAATGAGCAGTTCTTC.

This chain uses TRBV5-1 with TRBJ2-1, with 7 bases fitting TRBD1. Germline-derived CDR1 and CDR2 are SGHRS and YFSETQ. The CDR3 has 14 residues. After removal of 4 bases from V and 7 bases from J, the junction contained 8 bases not matched to a gene. The CDR3 is CASSAQTGINEQFF. The CDR3 region has the DNA TGCGCCAGCAGCGCCCAGACAGGGATTAATGAGCAGTTCTTC. Full variable domain (remainder filled in from reference TRBV5-1 and TRBJ2-1): KAGVTQTPRYLIKTRGQQVTLSCSPISGHRSVSWYQQTPGQGLQFLFEYFSETQRNKGNFPGRFSGRQFSNSRSEMNVSTLELGDSALYLCASSAQTGINEQFFGPGTRLTVL.

The chain joins TRBV28 to TRBJ1-1; 8 bases line up with TRBD1. The germline CDR1 and CDR2 sequences are MDHEN and SYDVKM. V lost 6 bases, J lost 4 bases, and 1 base stayed unmatched. The CDR3 totals 12 residues. The DNA of the CDR3 is TGTGCCAGCAGACAGGGGGGCACTGAAGCTTTCTTT. It specifies CASRQGGTEAFF.

The chain carries TRBV30 and TRBJ1-1; 8 bases agree with TRBD1. This CDR3 comprises 13 residues. Unmatched junction bases numbered 6, after V lost 1 base and J lost 8 bases. Germline V gives CDR1 GTSNPN, CDR2 SVGIG (reference sequence). The CDR3: CAWSGLAGGEAFF. The CDR3 DNA follows: TGTGCCTGGAGTGGTCTCGCAGGGGGCGAAGCTTTCTTT.

This clone was picked up one time. J is TRBJ2-5 and V is TRBV4-3, with TRBD2 identical over 8 bases. The CDR3 is 16 residues long. V was pared by 1 base and J by 4 bases, with 8 bases of the junction left unmatched. From germline, CDR1 is LGHNA and CDR2 YSLEER. The CDR3 reads CASSQGQRGGLETQYF. The CDR3 bases are TGCGCCAGCAGCCAAGGACAACGGGGGGGCCTAGAGACCCAGTACTTC.

The rearrangement uses TRBV6-4 and TRBJ2-3, with D possibly TRBD1 on 5 matching bases. V gave up 0 bases and J gave up 2 bases, with 6 bases separating them. From germline, CDR1 is MRHNA and CDR2 SNTAGT. The CDR3 has 14 residues. CDR3 sequence reads: CASSDSGDTDTQYF. The CDR3 DNA follows: TGTGCCAGCAGTGACTCAGGGGACACAGATACGCAGTATTTT.

The chain carries TRBV28 and TRBJ1-4; TRBD1 matches at 11 bases. Germline V gives CDR1 MDHEN, CDR2 SYDVKM. The V segment lost 4 bases and the J segment 0 bases; nucleotides outside the gene matches: 13. The CDR3 spans 20 residues. This chain's CDR3 is CASSSYTRTGGSSTNEKLFF. CDR3 DNA: TGTGCCAGCAGTTCCTATACCAGGACAGGGGGCTCCTCAACTAATGAAAAACTGTTTTTT. The entire variable domain, with the rest obtained from reference TRBV28 and TRBJ1-4, is as follows: DVKVTQSSRYLVKRTGEKVFLECVQDMDHENMFWYRQDPGLGLRLIYFSYDVKMKEKGDIPEGYSVSREKKERFSLILESASTNQTSMYLCASSSYTRTGGSSTNEKLFFGSGTQLSVL.

There are a few counts of this clone. V is TRBV5-4 and J is TRBJ2-1, with 9 nucleotides matching TRBD2. Germline trimming cut 0 bases from V and 5 bases from J; bases unmatched to any gene: 3. The CDR3 is made up of 15 amino acids. The germline CDR1 and CDR2 sequences are SGHNT and YYREEE (reference sequence). Here the CDR3 reads CASSLAGTSNNEQFF. The DNA of the CDR3 is TGTGCCAGCAGCTTGGCCGGGACTAGCAACAATGAGCAGTTCTTC.

This chain connects TRBV5-1 to TRBJ2-7; TRBD1 matches 12 bases. The CDR3 spans 15 residues. Germline V CDR1 and CDR2: SGHRS, YFSETQ. V gave up 1 base and J gave up 6 bases; unmatched junction bases: 5. The CDR3 sequence: CASSLSGQGASEQYF. The CDR3 nucleotides are TGCGCCAGCAGCTTGTCGGGACAGGGGGCTAGCGAGCAGTACTTC.

CDR3 in DNA: TGTGCCAGCAGTGATAGGGCGGGAGAATGGAATGAGCAGTTCTTC. It specifies CASSDRAGEWNEQFF. The chain employs TRBV6-4 and TRBJ2-1, with 7 bases aligning to TRBD2. This CDR3 is 15 amino acids long. Germline CDR1 and CDR2: MRHNA and SNTAGT. After removal of 3 bases from V and 7 bases from J, the junction contained 9 bases not matched to a gene.

The chain recombines TRBV20-1 with TRBJ2-5, with 11 bases fitting TRBD1. After removal of 6 bases from V and 2 bases from J, the junction contained 8 bases not matched to a gene. In germline, CDR1 is DFQATT, CDR2 SNEGSKA (reference sequence). This CDR3 contains 15 residues. The CDR3 loop reads CSASPGQGGQETQYF. The CDR3 DNA sequence: TGCAGTGCAAGTCCGGGACAGGGGGGACAAGAGACCCAGTACTTC.

This chain uses TRBV15 with TRBJ1-4, with a weak D call TRBD1 (5 bases). Germline loops: CDR1 LNHNV, CDR2 YYDKDF (reference sequence). Trimming removed 8 bases at V and 8 bases at J, with 21 bases between. The CDR3 runs 15 residues. The CDR3 nucleotides read TGTGCCACCGGGCGCCAAGACAGCTACGAAGAAAAACTGTTTTTT. This translates into CATGRQDSYEEKLFF.

This clone has only one observation. The chain uses TRBV7-9 and TRBJ1-2, with a possible D match to TRBD1 (6 bases). Germline lookup yields CDR1 SEHNR and CDR2 FQNEAQ (reference sequence). V dropped 3 bases and J dropped 8 bases, with 13 bases sitting between them. The CDR3 length is 13 residues. The CDR3, as DNA: TGTGCCAGCAGCTTTGCGGGGGGCCGGGGCTACACCTTC. This encodes CASSFAGGRGYTF.

The chain combines TRBV6-2 or TRBV6-3 with TRBJ2-3; weak D call: TRBD2 (5 bases). CDR3 length: 14 residues. Germline CDR1 is MNHEY and CDR2 is SVGEGT. With 2 bases removed from V and 5 bases from J, the gap between germline ends came to 11 bases. As DNA, the CDR3 is TGTGCCAGCAGTTACATCCTAGCTGGAGATACGCAGTATTTT. This sequence encodes CASSYILAGDTQYF.

The chain uses TRBV4-2 and TRBJ2-3; 12 bases line up with TRBD2. The germline V gene encodes CDR1 LGHNA and CDR2 YNFKEQ. The CDR3 is 16 amino acids. V dropped 4 bases and J dropped 3; count of bases not matched to a gene: 5. The CDR3 here is CASSRKTSGGTDTQYF. The DNA for the CDR3 is TGTGCCAGCAGCCGGAAAACTAGCGGGGGGACAGATACGCAGTATTTT.

The chain recombines TRBV7-9 with TRBJ2-3; TRBD1 is a possible D gene (5 bases). CDR1 is SEHNR, CDR2 FQNEAQ, per germline (reference sequence). CDR3 length equals 14 residues. V lost 5 bases and J 0 bases, leaving 9 bases between the germline ends. The CDR3 DNA sequence: TGTGCCAGCAGCGGTCAGGGTAGCACAGATACGCAGTATTTT. Its translation is CASSGQGSTDTQYF.